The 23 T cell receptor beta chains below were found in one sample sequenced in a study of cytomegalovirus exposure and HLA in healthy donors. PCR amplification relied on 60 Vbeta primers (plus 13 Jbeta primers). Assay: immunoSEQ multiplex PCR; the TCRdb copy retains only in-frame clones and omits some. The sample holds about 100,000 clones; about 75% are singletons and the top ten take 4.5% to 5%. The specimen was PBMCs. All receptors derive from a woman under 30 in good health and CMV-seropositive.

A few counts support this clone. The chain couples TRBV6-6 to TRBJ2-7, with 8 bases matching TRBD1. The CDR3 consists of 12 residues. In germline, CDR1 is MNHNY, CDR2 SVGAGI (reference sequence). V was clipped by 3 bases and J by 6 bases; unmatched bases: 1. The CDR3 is CASSYTGGEQYF. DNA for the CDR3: TGTGCCAGCAGTTATACAGGGGGCGAGCAGTACTTC.

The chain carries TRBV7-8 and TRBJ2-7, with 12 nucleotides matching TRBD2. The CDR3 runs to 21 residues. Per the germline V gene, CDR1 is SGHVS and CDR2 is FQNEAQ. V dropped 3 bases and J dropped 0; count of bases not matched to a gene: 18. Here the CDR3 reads CASSFEVLRRGLAGSSYEQYF. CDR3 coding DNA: TGTGCCAGCAGCTTTGAGGTACTACGTCGGGGACTAGCGGGTAGCTCCTACGAGCAGTACTTC. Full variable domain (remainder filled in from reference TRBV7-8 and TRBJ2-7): GAGVSQSPRYKVAKRGQDVALRCDPISGHVSLFWYQQALGQGPEFLTYFQNEAQLDKSGLPSDRFFAERPEGSVSTLKIQRTQQEDSAVYLCASSFEVLRRGLAGSSYEQYFGPGTRLTVT.

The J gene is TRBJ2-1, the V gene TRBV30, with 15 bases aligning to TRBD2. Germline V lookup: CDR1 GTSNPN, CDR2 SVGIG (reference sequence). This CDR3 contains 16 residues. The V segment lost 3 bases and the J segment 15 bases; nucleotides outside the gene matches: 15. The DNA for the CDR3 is TGTGCCTGGAGAGGACTAGCGGGAGGGCCGTCCAGTTATTTGTTCTTC. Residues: CAWRGLAGGPSSYLFF.

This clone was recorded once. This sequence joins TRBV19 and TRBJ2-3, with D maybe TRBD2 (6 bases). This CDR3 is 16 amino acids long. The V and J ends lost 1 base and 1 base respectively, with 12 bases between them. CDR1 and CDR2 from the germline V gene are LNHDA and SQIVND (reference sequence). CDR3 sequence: CASSIAAASGTDTQYF. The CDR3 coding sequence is TGTGCCAGTAGTATAGCGGCGGCTAGCGGCACAGATACGCAGTATTTT. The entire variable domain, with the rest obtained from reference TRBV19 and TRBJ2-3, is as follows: DGGITQSPKYLFRKEGQNVTLSCEQNLNHDAMYWYRQDPGQGLRLIYYSQIVNDFQKGDIAEGYSVSREKKESFPLTVTSAQKNPTAFYLCASSIAAASGTDTQYFGPGTRLTVL.

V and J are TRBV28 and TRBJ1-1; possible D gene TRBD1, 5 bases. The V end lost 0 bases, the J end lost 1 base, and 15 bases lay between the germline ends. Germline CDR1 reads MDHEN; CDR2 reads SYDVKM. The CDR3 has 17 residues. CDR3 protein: CASSLCIEVQENTEAFF. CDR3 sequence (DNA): TGTGCCAGCAGTTTATGCATAGAAGTACAGGAGAACACTGAAGCTTTCTTT.

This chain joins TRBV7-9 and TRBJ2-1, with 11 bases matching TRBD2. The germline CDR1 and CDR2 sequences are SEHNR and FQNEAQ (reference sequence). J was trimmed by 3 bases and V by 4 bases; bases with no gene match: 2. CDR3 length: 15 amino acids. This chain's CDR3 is CASSSLAGGYNEQFF. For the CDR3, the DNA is TGTGCCAGCAGCTCCCTAGCGGGGGGCTACAATGAGCAGTTCTTC.

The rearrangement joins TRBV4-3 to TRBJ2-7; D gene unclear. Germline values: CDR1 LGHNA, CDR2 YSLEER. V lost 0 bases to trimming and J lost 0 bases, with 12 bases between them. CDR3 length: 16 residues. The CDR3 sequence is CASSQETSSYSYEQYF. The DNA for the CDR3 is TGCGCCAGCAGCCAAGAAACCTCCTCCTACTCCTACGAGCAGTACTTC.

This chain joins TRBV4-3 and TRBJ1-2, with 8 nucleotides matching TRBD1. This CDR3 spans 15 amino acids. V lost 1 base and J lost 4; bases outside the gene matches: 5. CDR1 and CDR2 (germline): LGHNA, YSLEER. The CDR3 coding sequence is TGCGCCAGCAGCCAAGGACAGGGGAAGGGCTATGGCTACACCTTC. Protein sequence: CASSQGQGKGYGYTF.

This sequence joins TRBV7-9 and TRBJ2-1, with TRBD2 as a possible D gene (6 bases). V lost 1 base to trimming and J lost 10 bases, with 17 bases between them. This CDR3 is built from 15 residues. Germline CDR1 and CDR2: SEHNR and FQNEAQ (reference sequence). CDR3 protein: CASSLGSRLVSEQFF. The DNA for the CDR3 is TGTGCCAGCAGCTTAGGATCAAGACTAGTATCAGAGCAGTTCTTC.

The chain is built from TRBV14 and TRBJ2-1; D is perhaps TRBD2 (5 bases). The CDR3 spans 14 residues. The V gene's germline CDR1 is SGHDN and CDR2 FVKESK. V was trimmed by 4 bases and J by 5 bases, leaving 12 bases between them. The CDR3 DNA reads TGTGCCAGCAGCCCCGGGAAGTTGGACAATGAGCAGTTCTTC. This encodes CASSPGKLDNEQFF.

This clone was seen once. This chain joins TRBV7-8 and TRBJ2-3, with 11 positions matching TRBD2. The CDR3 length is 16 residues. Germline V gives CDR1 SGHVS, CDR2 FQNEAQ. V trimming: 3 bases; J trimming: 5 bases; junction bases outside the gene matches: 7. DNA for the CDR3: TGTGCCAGCAGCTTCCTAGCGGGAGGAGGGCAAGATACGCAGTATTTT. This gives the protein CASSFLAGGGQDTQYF.

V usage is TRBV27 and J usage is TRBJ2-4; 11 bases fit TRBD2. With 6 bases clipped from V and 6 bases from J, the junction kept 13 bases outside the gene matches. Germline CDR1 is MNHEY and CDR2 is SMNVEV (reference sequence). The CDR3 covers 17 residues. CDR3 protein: CASRDYSGRAGGNIQYF. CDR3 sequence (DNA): TGTGCCAGCAGGGACTATAGCGGGAGGGCCGGGGGAAACATTCAGTACTTC.

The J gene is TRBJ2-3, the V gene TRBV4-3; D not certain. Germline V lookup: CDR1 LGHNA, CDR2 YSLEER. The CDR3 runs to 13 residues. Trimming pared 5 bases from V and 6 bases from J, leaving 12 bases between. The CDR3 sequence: CASSKQSIDTQYF. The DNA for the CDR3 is TGCGCCAGCAGCAAACAGTCGATCGATACGCAGTATTTT.

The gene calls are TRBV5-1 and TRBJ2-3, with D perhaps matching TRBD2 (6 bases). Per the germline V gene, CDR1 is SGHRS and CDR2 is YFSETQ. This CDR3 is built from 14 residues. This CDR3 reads CATRVEGSTDTQYF. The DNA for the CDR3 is TGCGCTACCAGGGTGGAGGGCTCCACAGATACGCAGTATTTT. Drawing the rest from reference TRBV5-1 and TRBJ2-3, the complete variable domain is KAGVTQTPRYLIKTRGQQVTLSCSPISGHRSVSWYQQTPGQGLQFLFEYFSETQRNKGNFPGRFSGRQFSNSRSEMNVSTLELGDSALYLCATRVEGSTDTQYFGPGTRLTVL.

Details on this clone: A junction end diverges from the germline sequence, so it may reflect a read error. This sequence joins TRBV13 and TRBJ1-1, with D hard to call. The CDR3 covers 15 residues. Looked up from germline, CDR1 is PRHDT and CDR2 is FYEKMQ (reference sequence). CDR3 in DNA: TGTGCCGGCAGCTTGGACGGGGTTAAGAACACTGAAGCTTTCTTT. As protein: CAGSLDGVKNTEAFF.

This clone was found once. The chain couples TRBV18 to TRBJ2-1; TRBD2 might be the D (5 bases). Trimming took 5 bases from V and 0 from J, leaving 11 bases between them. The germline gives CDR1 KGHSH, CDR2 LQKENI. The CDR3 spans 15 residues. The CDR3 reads CASSRGSTSYNEQFF. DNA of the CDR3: TGTGCCAGCTCAAGAGGGAGCACCTCCTACAATGAGCAGTTCTTC. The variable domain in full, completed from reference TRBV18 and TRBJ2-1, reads NAGVMQNPRHLVRRRGQEARLRCSPMKGHSHVYWYRQLPEEGLKFMVYLQKENIIDESGMPKERFSAEFPKEGPSILRIQQVVRGDSAAYFCASSRGSTSYNEQFFGPGTRLTVL.

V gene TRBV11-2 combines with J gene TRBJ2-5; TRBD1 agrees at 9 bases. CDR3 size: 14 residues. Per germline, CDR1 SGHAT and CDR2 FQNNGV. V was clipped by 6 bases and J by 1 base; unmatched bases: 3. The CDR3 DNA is TGTGCCAGCAGGAGGGACAGGGTCCAAGAGACCCAGTACTTC. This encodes CASRRDRVQETQYF.

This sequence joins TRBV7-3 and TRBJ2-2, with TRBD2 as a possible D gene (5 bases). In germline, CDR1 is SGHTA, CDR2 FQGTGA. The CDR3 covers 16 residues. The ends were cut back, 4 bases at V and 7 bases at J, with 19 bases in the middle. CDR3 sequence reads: CASSSQPPTNNGELFF. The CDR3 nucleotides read TGTGCCAGCAGCTCTCAACCCCCGACTAATAACGGGGAGCTGTTTTTT.

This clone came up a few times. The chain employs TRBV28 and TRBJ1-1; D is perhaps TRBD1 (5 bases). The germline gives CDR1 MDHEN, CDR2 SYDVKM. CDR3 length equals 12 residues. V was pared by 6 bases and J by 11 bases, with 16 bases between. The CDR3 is CASRPGGAGAFF. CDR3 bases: TGTGCCAGCAGGCCAGGAGGGGCCGGGGCTTTCTTT.

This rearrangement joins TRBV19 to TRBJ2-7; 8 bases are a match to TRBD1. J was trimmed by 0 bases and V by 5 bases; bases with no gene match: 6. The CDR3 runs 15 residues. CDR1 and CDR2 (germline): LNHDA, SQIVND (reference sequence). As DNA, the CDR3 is TGTGCCAGTAGTGCGGCCGGGACAGGCTCCTACGAGCAGTACTTC. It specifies CASSAAGTGSYEQYF.

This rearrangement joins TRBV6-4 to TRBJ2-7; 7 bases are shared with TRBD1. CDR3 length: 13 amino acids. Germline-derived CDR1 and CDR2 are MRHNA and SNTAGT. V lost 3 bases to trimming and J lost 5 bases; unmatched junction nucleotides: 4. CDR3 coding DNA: TGTGCCAGCAGTGAAACAGGGGCCCACGAGCAGTACTTC. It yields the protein CASSETGAHEQYF.

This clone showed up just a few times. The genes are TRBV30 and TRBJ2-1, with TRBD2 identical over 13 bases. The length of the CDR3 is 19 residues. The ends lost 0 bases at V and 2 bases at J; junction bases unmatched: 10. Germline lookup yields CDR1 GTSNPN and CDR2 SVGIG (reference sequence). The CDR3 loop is CAWSVRVPTSGRPYNEQFF. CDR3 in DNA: TGTGCCTGGAGTGTAAGGGTCCCGACTAGCGGGAGGCCCTACAATGAGCAGTTCTTC. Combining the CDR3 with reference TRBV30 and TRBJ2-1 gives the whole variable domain SQTIHQWPATLVQPVGSPLSLECTVEGTSNPNLYWYRQAAGRGLQLLFYSVGIGQISSEVPQNLSASRPQDRQFILSSKKLLLSDSGFYLCAWSVRVPTSGRPYNEQFFGPGTRLTVL.

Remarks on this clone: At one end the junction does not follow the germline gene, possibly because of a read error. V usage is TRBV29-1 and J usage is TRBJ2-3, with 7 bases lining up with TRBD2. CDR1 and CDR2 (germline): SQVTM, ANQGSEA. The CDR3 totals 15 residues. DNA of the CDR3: TGCAGCGTCGAAGGGGCTAGCGGAGGCACAGATACGCAGTATTTT. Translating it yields CSVEGASGGTDTQYF.